This T cell receptor beta chain was identified in a study of cytomegalovirus exposure and HLA in healthy donors. Primers for the PCR totalled 60 Vbeta and 13 Jbeta. Data came from immunoSEQ multiplex PCR; TCRdb stores just in-frame clones and leaves some out. The table has some 190,000 clones, around 80% seen once; the top ten hold 2.4%. The V and J ends lost 6 bases and 2 bases respectively, with 17 bases between them. Germline CDR1 is LGHNA and CDR2 is YSLEER. The CDR3 covers 15 residues. Comment on this clone: Its cognate antigen is unknown.

Points from the study as a whole: The study put about 180 TCR beta chains on its list as cytomegalovirus-associated. A previous analysis found most TCR beta V segments productive roughly 90% or roughly 30% of the time.

This sequence joins TRBV4-3 and TRBJ2-7; the D is unclear. The sequence was obtained from a male donor in good health and CMV-seronegative. Material: PBMCs. The CDR3: CASSSLTEKPYEQYF. CDR3 nucleotides: TGCGCCAGCAGTTCGTTAACGGAGAAACCCTACGAGCAGTACTTC.